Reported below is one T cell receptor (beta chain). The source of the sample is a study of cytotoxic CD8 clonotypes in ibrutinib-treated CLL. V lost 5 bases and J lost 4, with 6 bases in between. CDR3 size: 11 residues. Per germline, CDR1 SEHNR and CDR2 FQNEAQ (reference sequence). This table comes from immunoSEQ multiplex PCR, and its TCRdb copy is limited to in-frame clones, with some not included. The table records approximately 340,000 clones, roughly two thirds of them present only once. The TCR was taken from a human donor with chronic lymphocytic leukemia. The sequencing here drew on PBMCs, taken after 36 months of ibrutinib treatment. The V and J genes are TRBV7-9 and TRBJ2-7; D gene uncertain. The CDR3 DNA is TGTGCCAGCAGCGTAAGTTACGAGCAGTACTTC. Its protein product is CASSVSYEQYF.